This TCR beta chain comes out of a study of molecular identifiers for immune sequencing clone quantification. Study-level results: Highly expanded clone sizes could be underestimated by identical TCR molecules sharing a barcode. Over 98% of CMV-specific effector molecules, but under 1% of naive ones, were in clones above 20 copies.

Bulk libraries came from a prior protocol with listed TCR primers. Each CDR3 protein is one row after TCRdb ran MiXCR on the PCR reads. The data contain more than 550,000 distinct CDR3 sequences, about 25% of them seen just once; the ten biggest clones take up 0.78%. On this clonotype: The antigen remains undetermined. Possible read error: a much larger clone is one base away.

With 1 base removed from V and 7 bases from J, the gap between germline ends came to 20 bases. The CDR3 is 16 amino acids. CDR1 is SEHNR and CDR2 is FQNEAQ in the germline V gene (reference sequence). The sequenced sample was naive CD8+ T cells from blood, with Jurkat cell RNA spiked in. Sample subset: FACS-sorted CD8+CD4-CCR7+CD45RA+ naive T cells. The J gene is TRBJ2-7, the V gene TRBV7-9; D may be TRBD2 (5 bases). The clonotype originates from a human donor in good health. Some libraries in this study had Jurkat cell RNA spiked in. CDR3 coding DNA: TGTGCCAGCAGCTTAGTCGTCCAGGTGGCGCCGGGAGAGCAGTACTTC. This translates into CASSLVVQVAPGEQYF.